This T cell receptor (beta chain) stems from a study of blood T cell repertoires in COVID-19 (TCRdb year 2020). In terms of the full investigation: The collaborator samples originated in the United States, Italy and Spain and spanned the acute and convalescent phases of COVID-19. The material from the prospective study consisted of cDNA or gDNA derived from T cells, B-cell-depleted T cells, or PBMCs. Subjects who had been exposed to COVID-19, were actively infected with it, or had recovered from it provided the deeply sampled blood TCRbeta repertoires that made up the dataset. The repertoires were released in a freely available public database meant as a resource for research on the immune response to SARS-CoV-2. The samples were drawn from two sources: the first 160 participants of the ongoing ImmuneRACE study, and over 950 subjects contributed by 6 global collaborators. A de-identified subject ID, COVID-19 status, age in years and sex were almost always included in the sample metadata. HLA class I and class II types, where available, came from metadata supplied by the sample provider rather than from assay-based typing. Broader findings and caveats from the paper: The amount of clinical and demographic metadata varied by source and participant and was provided uncurated.

The immunoSEQ Assay, a bias-controlled multiplex PCR, was used to amplify TCRbeta CDR3 regions from genomic DNA. Under the source paper's analysis protocol: The number of nucleated cells in each sample was estimated from the amplification of reference gene primers within the assay. Sequence reads were collapsed and filtered to measure the absolute abundance of every unique TCRbeta CDR3 rearrangement. Productive Simpson clonality was computed per sample as the square root of Simpson's diversity index over productive rearrangements. The table comes from immuneACCESS by way of TCRdb, which keeps in-frame sequences with V and J called. Part of the clones is missing from these tables; in studies checked, under half for an unresolved V gene and the rest for unknown reasons. For V, J and clone size, that table is used; D and trimming come from the DNA. The sample table shows hundreds of thousands of clones, and about 88% are seen once. Roughly 1.4% of the sample is held by the ten biggest clonotypes.

A word on this clone: It lacks a known antigen. Per-base quality was not reported, and no clone a single base away is much larger than it.

At the junction V is shortened by 0 bases and J by 6 bases; bases outside the gene matches: 11. Taken from the germline V gene, the CDR1 and CDR2 loops are LGHNA and YNFKEQ. Reading from cysteine to phenylalanine, the CDR3 counts 16 amino acids. This entry keeps only the CDR3 DNA: 48 bases, framed from base 1. Participants in the prospective study were aged about 18 to 95 years, lived in 20 to 30 United States geographic areas, and enrolled through a virtual design. In the prospective study, participants were assigned to cohorts based on the clinical history participants reported in a screening survey and a study questionnaire. Exposed participants were defined as having been in contact with someone with a PCR-confirmed or clinician-diagnosed COVID-19 case within 2 weeks of study entry. In the prospective study, mobile phlebotomists collected whole blood, serum and a nasopharyngeal or oropharyngeal swab from each participant. Over a roughly 2-month period, participants in the prospective study had the option of providing additional blood draws and questionnaires. Prospective study blood samples were shipped either frozen or at room temperature before DNA extraction.

The material sequenced was PBMCs or T cells enriched from blood (not recorded which). The rearranged chain carries TRBV4-2 and TRBJ2-7, and 7 junction bases match TRBD2. The receptor was derived from a woman between 18 and 30 years old who had been exposed to COVID-19. CDR3 reads: CASSQDLAGVNPEQYF. The nucleotide sequence is given as TGTGCCAGCAGCCAAGATCTGGCGGGAGTCAATCCCGAGCAGTACTTC.